Listed below are T cell receptor beta chains from one sample, sequenced in a study of CD4 T cells in relation to SARS-CoV-2 and coronaviruses. Their target antigens are unknown. Generated by immunoSEQ multiplex PCR, the TCRdb table keeps only in-frame clones and is missing some. The data contain fewer than 20,000 clones, roughly 81% of them singletons. Sequenced input: CD4+ T cells from PBMCs, cultured in vitro. All receptors derive from a human donor in good health. CDR3s leave out the opening cysteine and the closing phenylalanine or tryptophan.

>TRBV7-3|TRBJ2-1
ASSPMIGNEQF
>TRBV3-1/TRBV3-2|TRBJ2-1
ASSQDIAESSYNEQF
>TRBV12-3/TRBV12-4|TRBJ2-4
ASKKRDIQY
>TRBV30|TRBJ1-2
AWSEGPGYGYT
>TRBV2|TRBJ1-6
ASSELEQGNSPLH
>TRBV12-3/TRBV12-4|TRBJ2-1
ASSGRGQQQF
>TRBV29-1|TRBJ1-2
SVSGDRGVSYGYT
>TRBV7-6|TRBJ2-5
ASSLRSDITGETQY
>TRBV7-9|TRBJ2-7
ASSLMGDEQY
>TRBV19|TRBJ1-6
ASKASQGNSPLH
>TRBV10-1|TRBJ2-2
ASSLSGGTGELF
>TRBV30|TRBJ2-3
AWSRLAGDADTQY
>TRBV21-1|TRBJ2-1
ARASSGGYNEQF
>TRBV11-2|TRBJ1-1
ASSLAGGEAF
>TRBV28|TRBJ2-3
ASGGLLTDTQY
>TRBV12-3/TRBV12-4|TRBJ2-5
ASSLTRKETQY
>TRBV3-1/TRBV3-2|TRBJ2-2
ASSQAGTGELF
>TRBV14|TRBJ1-1
ASSPDRATKAF
>TRBV10-3|TRBJ1-2
AISSQNYGYT
>TRBV6-1|TRBJ2-7
ASSESGRFEQY
>TRBV9|TRBJ2-2
ASSRTSGSEGGELF
>TRBV20-1|TRBJ2-7
SASRQISYEQY
>TRBV4-1|TRBJ2-2
ASSQLRLSRDRANTGELF